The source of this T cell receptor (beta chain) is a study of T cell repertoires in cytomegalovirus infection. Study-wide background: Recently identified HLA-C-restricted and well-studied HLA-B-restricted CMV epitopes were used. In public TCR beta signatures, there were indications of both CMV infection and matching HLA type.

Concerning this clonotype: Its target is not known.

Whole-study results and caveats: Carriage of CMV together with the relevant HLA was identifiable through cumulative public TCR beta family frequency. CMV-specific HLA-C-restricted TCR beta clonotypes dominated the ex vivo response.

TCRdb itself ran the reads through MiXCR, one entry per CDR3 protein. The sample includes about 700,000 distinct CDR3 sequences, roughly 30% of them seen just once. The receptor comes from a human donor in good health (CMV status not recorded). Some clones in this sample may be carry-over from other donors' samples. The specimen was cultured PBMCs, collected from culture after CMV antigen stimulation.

Here the CDR3 DNA reads TGTGCCAGCAGCCCCCATGAGGGCGGCGCGTACAATGAGCAGTTCTTC. Residues: CASSPHEGGAYNEQFF. The chain has TRBV3-1 and TRBJ2-1, with a possible D match to TRBD2 (5 bases). CDR3 length equals 16 residues. Deletions cut 4 bases from V and 4 bases from J, with 17 bases between. Germline V lookup: CDR1 LGHDT, CDR2 YNNKEL (reference sequence).